Described below is a single T cell receptor (beta chain) sequence and its context. Its target is not known. The germline V gene encodes CDR1 MNHNY and CDR2 SVGAGI (reference sequence). CDR3 length: 15 residues. Losses at the gene ends were 6 bases for V and 5 bases for J; bases not matched to a gene: 6. This PCR relied on a set of 60 Vbeta primers and 13 Jbeta primers. Original handling: In a later analysis, some 80 million unique TCR beta chains included roughly 11 million shared by two or more donors. Sequencing used immunoSEQ multiplex PCR; TCRdb keeps in-frame clones, though not all of them. V, J and clone size are those of that table, while D and trimming were read from the DNA. The repertoire holds approximately 260,000 clones, around four fifths seen once, with 2% to 2.5% in the top ten. This entry is derived from a study of cytomegalovirus exposure and HLA in healthy donors. Whole-study context: Early on, a data release was issued that held about 85 million unique TCRs from HLA-typed donors.

Study-wide results and caveats: When presence/absence was analysed, sequencing depth was taken to be roughly uniform across donors. The likely explanation for a cluster of highly shared sequence variants was sequencing artifact.

The sequence was collected from a woman aged 40 to 50 in good health and CMV-seropositive. Sequencing was carried out using PBMCs. The V gene is TRBV6-6, the J gene TRBJ1-6; 8 bases align to TRBD1. CDR3 in amino acids: CASRPATGDNSPLHF. CDR3 nucleotide sequence: TGTGCCAGCAGACCCGCGACAGGGGATAATTCACCCCTCCACTTT.